This TCR beta chain originates from a study of T cells in Graves' hyperthyroidism and ophthalmopathy. Germline lookup yields CDR1 DFQATT and CDR2 SNEGSKA (reference sequence). The CDR3 runs to 15 residues. V lost 3 bases, J lost 4 bases, and 18 bases lay in between. Template material for amplifying TCR beta CDR3 regions consisted of RNA transcripts. TCR CDR3 underwent first-round RT-PCR with the HTBI primer set. A single record per CDR3 protein comes from TCRdb applying MiXCR to the multiplex PCR reads. This sample has 700,000 to 950,000 distinct CDR3 sequences, with 30% to 40% found just once. Calling Graves' hyperthyroidism stable meant ophthalmopathy did not progress within 18 months. The study based diagnoses on clinical symptoms, serum thyroxine and TRAb, thyroid ultrasound and orbital computed tomography. The authors took PBMCs from roughly 9.5 ml fresh peripheral blood. In this sample, this clonotype turned up many times. Its antigen is unidentified.

Findings and caveats of the study: Blood also contained most expanded thyroid clonotypes above 0.001.

The specimen sequenced was blood. The clonotype originates from a woman in her 40s with Graves' hyperthyroidism. The chain couples TRBV20-1 to TRBJ2-5; possibly TRBD1 or TRBD2 for D (5 bases each). The CDR3, as DNA: TGCAGTGCTAGGGCCTCAAGGGACGGTATAGAGACCCAGTACTTC. Its translation: CSARASRDGIETQYF.